Listed below are T cell receptor beta chains from one sample, sequenced in a study. Via MiXCR, TCRdb re-called the 5' RACE reads, giving one row per CDR3 protein. The sample consists of about 54,000 distinct CDR3 sequences, approximately 17% of them appearing once. The sample comprised naive CD4+ T cells sorted from blood. The receptors derive from a female donor with breast cancer. CDR3s include the opening cysteine and the closing phenylalanine or tryptophan. D genes are given only for firm matches. Some rows mark clone size as missing; the rest say once, few, many or name a class of expanded clone.

v_call	j_call	d_call	clone_size	cdr3_aa	cdr3_nt
TRBV4-1	TRBJ2-1	NA	NA	CASSHNSDVQFF	TGCGCCAGCAGCCACAATAGCGATGTGCAGTTCTTC
TRBV7-9	TRBJ2-3	NA	many	CASSRSTDTQYF	TGTGCCAGCAGCCGTAGCACAGATACGCAGTATTTT
TRBV11-2	TRBJ2-5	NA	few	CASSLWGGETQCF	TGTGCCAGCAGCTTATGGGGCGGGGAGACCCAGTGCTTC
TRBV28	TRBJ2-3	TRBD2	many	CASSLTSGITDTQYF	TGTGCCAGCAGTTTAACTAGCGGGATCACAGATACGCAGTATTTT
TRBV5-1	TRBJ2-5	NA	NA	CASGLMREETQYF	TGCGCCAGCGGCTTGATGAGGGAAGAGACCCAGTACTTC
TRBV27	TRBJ1-4	TRBD1	NA	CASSLHDRARDEKLFF	TGTGCCAGCAGTCTCCATGACAGGGCCCGGGATGAAAAACTGTTTTTT
TRBV4-2	TRBJ2-1	TRBD2	many	CASSQEEGEGSGNRVEQFF	TGTGCCAGCAGCCAAGAAGAAGGAGAGGGTAGCGGGAATAGGGTAGAGCAGTTCTTC
TRBV24-1	TRBJ2-2	NA	once	CATSGFRARTNTGELFF	TGTGCCACCAGTGGTTTCCGGGCCAGAACGAACACCGGGGAGCTGTTTTTT
TRBV5-1	TRBJ2-1	TRBD1	few	CASSLVGQANNEQFF	TGCGCCAGCAGCTTAGTAGGACAGGCGAACAATGAGCAGTTCTTC
TRBV30	TRBJ2-1	NA	NA	CAWSVRATNEQFF	TGTGCCTGGAGTGTACGGGCTACGAATGAGCAGTTCTTC
TRBV29-1	TRBJ2-7	NA	few	CSVRDAYYEQYF	TGCAGCGTGCGGGACGCCTACTACGAGCAGTACTTC
TRBV11-1	TRBJ1-1	NA	many	CASSLGRGDGAFF	TGTGCCAGCAGCTTAGGTCGAGGCGATGGAGCTTTCTTT
TRBV5-1	TRBJ2-7	TRBD2	NA	CASSQLAGVSNEQYF	TGCGCCAGCAGCCAACTAGCGGGAGTCTCCAACGAGCAGTACTTC
TRBV5-1	TRBJ2-1	NA	NA	CASSIGPRPEQFF	TGCGCCAGCAGCATAGGACCCAGACCAGAGCAGTTCTTC
TRBV10-3	TRBJ1-1	NA	few	CAISERGGRLGAFF	TGTGCCATCAGTGAGAGGGGTGGGAGGCTTGGAGCTTTCTTT
TRBV5-1	TRBJ2-7	TRBD1	few	CASSLQPSGTGDEQYF	TGCGCCAGCAGCCTACAACCTTCGGGGACAGGGGACGAGCAGTACTTC
TRBV5-1	TRBJ2-5	TRBD1	NA	CASSLGAGDRAETQYF	TGCGCCAGCAGCTTGGGGGCCGGGGACAGGGCTGAGACCCAGTACTTC
TRBV5-1	TRBJ1-1	NA	few	CASSLGLAGGNTEAFF	TGCGCCAGCAGCTTGGGGTTGGCCGGGGGGAACACTGAAGCTTTCTTT
TRBV5-1	TRBJ1-5	TRBD1	NA	CASSLSGTANQPQHF	TGCGCCAGCAGCTTGTCCGGGACAGCAAATCAGCCCCAGCATTTT
TRBV10-3	TRBJ2-2	NA	NA	CAISGLGTTGELFF	TGTGCCATCAGTGGACTCGGGACAACCGGGGAGCTGTTTTTT
TRBV5-1	TRBJ1-1	TRBD1	many	CASSRQGVDTEAFF	TGCGCCAGCAGCCGACAGGGGGTCGACACTGAAGCTTTCTTT
TRBV6-6	TRBJ1-5	NA	many	CASSAGRHQPQHF	TGTGCCAGCAGTGCAGGGAGACATCAGCCCCAGCATTTT
TRBV5-6	TRBJ2-7	NA	few	CASSLGIIEGYLTSYEQYF	TGTGCCAGCAGCTTGGGAATCATCGAGGGGTACCTTACTTCCTACGAGCAGTACTTC
TRBV5-1	TRBJ2-3	NA	many	CASSQVQGRTDTQYF	TGCGCCAGCAGCCAAGTCCAAGGACGCACAGATACGCAGTATTTT
TRBV25-1	TRBJ1-2	TRBD1	NA	CASSAGTAYGYTF	TGTGCCAGCAGTGCCGGGACAGCATATGGCTACACCTTC
TRBV30	TRBJ1-2	NA	NA	CAWSREVTANYGYTF	TGTGCCTGGAGTCGGGAGGTTACAGCTAACTATGGCTACACCTTC
TRBV7-3	TRBJ2-2	NA	NA	CASSSLSATGELFF	TGTGCCAGCAGCTCCCTGTCAGCCACCGGGGAGCTGTTTTTT
TRBV29-1	TRBJ2-6	NA	many	CSVEVSGANVLTF	TGCAGCGTTGAGGTCTCTGGGGCCAACGTCCTGACTTTC
TRBV18	TRBJ1-1	NA	NA	CASSPRPPGEVGTEAFF	TGTGCCAGCTCACCACGACCCCCAGGGGAGGTTGGGACTGAAGCTTTCTTT
TRBV5-1	TRBJ1-5	NA	NA	CASSPGTWGQPQHF	TGCGCCAGCAGCCCCGGGACCTGGGGTCAGCCCCAGCATTTT
TRBV5-1	TRBJ2-7	TRBD1	once	CASSPRDRIGEQDF	TGCGCCAGCAGCCCCCGGGACAGGATTGGCGAGCAGGACTTC
TRBV7-2	TRBJ1-5	NA	many	CASSSRDGGNQPQHF	TGTGCCAGCAGCTCCAGGGATGGGGGCAATCAGCCCCAGCATTTT
TRBV9	TRBJ2-1	NA	NA	CASSARTTNEQFF	TGTGCCAGCAGCGCCCGGACTACCAATGAGCAGTTCTTC
TRBV5-5	TRBJ2-2	TRBD2	few	CASSGLAGVDTGELFF	TGTGCCAGCAGCGGACTAGCGGGAGTTGACACCGGGGAGCTGTTTTTT
TRBV5-1	TRBJ1-1	NA	few	CASSLQAGSNTEAFF	TGCGCCAGCAGCTTGCAGGCAGGATCGAACACTGAAGCTTTCTTT
TRBV7-2	TRBJ2-5	NA	NA	CASSIPGRQETQYF	TGTGCCAGCAGCATTCCGGGACGGCAAGAGACCCAGTACTTC
TRBV6-2/TRBV6-3	TRBJ2-7	NA	NA	CASSPRGQSSYEQYF	TGTGCCAGCAGTCCCAGAGGCCAGAGCTCCTACGAGCAGTACTTC
TRBV9	TRBJ2-3	NA	NA	CASSVGGGQSSDTQYF	TGTGCCAGCAGCGTAGGGGGTGGACAGTCCTCAGATACGCAGTATTTT
TRBV28	TRBJ2-6	NA	NA	CASSPLGMVSGANVLTF	TGTGCCAGCAGCCCCCTCGGGATGGTCTCTGGGGCCAACGTCCTGACTTTC
TRBV5-1	TRBJ2-3	NA	many	CASSFSAYPRDTQYF	TGCGCCAGCAGCTTTAGCGCGTACCCGAGAGATACGCAGTATTTT
TRBV20-1	TRBJ1-3	NA	few	CSARDHRSSGNTIYF	TGCAGTGCTAGGGACCACAGGAGCTCTGGAAACACCATATATTTT
TRBV20-1	TRBJ1-1	NA	few	CSASGTTMNTEAFF	TGCAGTGCTTCCGGGACCACCATGAACACTGAAGCTTTCTTT
TRBV27	TRBJ1-2	NA	NA	CASSFTPGITGYTF	TGTGCCAGCAGTTTTACCCCAGGGATAACTGGCTACACCTTC
TRBV28	TRBJ1-2	NA	once	CASSPPDSYGYTF	TGTGCCAGCAGTCCCCCGGACAGCTATGGTTACACCTTC
TRBV6-1	TRBJ2-1	NA	many	CASNTEYNEQFF	TGTGCCAGCAATACCGAGTACAATGAGCAGTTCTTC
TRBV20-1	TRBJ2-1	NA	NA	CIASLQMFDEQFF	TGCATTGCCTCACTACAGATGTTCGATGAGCAGTTCTTC